This paragraph covers one T cell receptor (beta chain) sequence. J was trimmed by 2 bases and V by 2 bases; bases with no gene match: 6. CDR1 is MNHEY and CDR2 is SVGAGI in the germline V gene. CDR3 size: 16 residues. These data belong to a study of CD8+ T cells in alopecia areata. Overall study context: The study gave treated patients oral tofacitinib at 5 to 10 mg twice daily.

Extracted RNA was reverse transcribed into cDNA, the sequencing template. The repertoire was sequenced with immunoSEQ multiplex PCR; TCRdb's copy has only in-frame clones and lacks some. The table has approximately 66,000 clones, roughly 61% seen once. Lesional scalp punch biopsies and peripheral blood were collected from alopecia areata patients. The authors sorted CD4+ and CD8+ T cells from PBMCs. The sample here was CD8+ T cells sorted from blood, taken at week 0. The TCR sequence derives from a human donor with alopecia areata. The J gene is TRBJ2-7, the V gene TRBV6-5; 10 positions match TRBD1. CDR3 nucleotide sequence: TGTGCCAGCAGTTACGTCGGGGACAGGGGACCCTACGAGCAGTACTTC. The encoded protein is CASSYVGDRGPYEQYF.